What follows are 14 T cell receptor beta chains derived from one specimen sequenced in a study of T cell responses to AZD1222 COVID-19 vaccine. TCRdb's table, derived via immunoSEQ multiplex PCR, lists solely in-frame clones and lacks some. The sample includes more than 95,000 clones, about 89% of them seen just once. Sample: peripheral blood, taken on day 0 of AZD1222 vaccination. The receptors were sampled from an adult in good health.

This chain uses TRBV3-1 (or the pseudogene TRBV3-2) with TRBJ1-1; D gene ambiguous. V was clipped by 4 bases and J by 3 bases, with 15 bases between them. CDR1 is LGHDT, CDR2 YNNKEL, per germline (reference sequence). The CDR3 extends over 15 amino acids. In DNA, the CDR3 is TGTGCCAGCAGCCCCCGGACGGACTGGGACACTGAAGCTTTCTTT. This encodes CASSPRTDWDTEAFF.

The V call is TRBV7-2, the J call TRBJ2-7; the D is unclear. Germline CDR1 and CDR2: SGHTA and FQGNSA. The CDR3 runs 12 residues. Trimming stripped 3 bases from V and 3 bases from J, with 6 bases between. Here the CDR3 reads CASSFQSYEQYF. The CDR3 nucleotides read TGTGCCAGCAGCTTCCAGAGCTACGAGCAGTACTTC.

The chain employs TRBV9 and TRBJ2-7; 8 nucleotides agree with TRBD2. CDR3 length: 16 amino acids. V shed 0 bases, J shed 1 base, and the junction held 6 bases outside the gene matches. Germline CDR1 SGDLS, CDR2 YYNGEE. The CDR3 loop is CASSVEPAGVSYEQYF. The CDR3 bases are TGTGCCAGCAGCGTAGAACCAGCGGGAGTGTCCTACGAGCAGTACTTC.

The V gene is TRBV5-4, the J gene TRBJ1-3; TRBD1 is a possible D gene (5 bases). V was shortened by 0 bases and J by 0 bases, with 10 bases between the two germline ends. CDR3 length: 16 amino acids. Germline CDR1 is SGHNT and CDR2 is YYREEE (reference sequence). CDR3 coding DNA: TGTGCCAGCAGCTTGGCCGGGGCCCCCTCTGGAAACACCATATATTTT. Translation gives CASSLAGAPSGNTIYF.

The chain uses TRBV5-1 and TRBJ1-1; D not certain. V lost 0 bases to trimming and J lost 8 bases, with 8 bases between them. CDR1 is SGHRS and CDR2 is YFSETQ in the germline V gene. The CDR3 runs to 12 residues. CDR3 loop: CASSLVGTEAFF. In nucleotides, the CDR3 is TGCGCCAGCAGCTTGGTGGGTACCGAAGCTTTCTTT.

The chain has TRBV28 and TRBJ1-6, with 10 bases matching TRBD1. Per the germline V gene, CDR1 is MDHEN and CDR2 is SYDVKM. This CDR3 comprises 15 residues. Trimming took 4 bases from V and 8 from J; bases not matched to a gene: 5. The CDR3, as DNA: TGTGCCAGCAGTTCGGGACAGGGGAGCCATTCACCCCTCCACTTT. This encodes CASSSGQGSHSPLHF.

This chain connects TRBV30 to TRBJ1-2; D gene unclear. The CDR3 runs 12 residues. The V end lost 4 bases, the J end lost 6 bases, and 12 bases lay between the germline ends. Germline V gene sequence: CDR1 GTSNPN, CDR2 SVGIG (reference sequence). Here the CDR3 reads CAWNPGVNGYTF. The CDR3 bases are TGTGCCTGGAACCCGGGAGTAAATGGCTACACCTTC.

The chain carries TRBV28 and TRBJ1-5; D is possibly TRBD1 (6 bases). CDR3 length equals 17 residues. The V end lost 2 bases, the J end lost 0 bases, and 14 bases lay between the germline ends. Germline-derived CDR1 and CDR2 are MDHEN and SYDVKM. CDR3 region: CASSLEGTQYSNQPQHF. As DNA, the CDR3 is TGTGCCAGCAGTTTAGAGGGGACACAATATAGCAATCAGCCCCAGCATTTT.

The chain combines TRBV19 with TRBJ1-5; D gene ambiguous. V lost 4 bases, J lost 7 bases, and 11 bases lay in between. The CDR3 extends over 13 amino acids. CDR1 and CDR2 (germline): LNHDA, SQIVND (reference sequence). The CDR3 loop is CASSSGVRQPQHF. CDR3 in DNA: TGTGCCAGTAGTAGCGGGGTTAGGCAGCCCCAGCATTTT.

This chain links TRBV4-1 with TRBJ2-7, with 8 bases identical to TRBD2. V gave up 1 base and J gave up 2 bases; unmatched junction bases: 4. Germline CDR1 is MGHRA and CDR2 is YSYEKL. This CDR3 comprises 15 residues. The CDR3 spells CASSQGSGDAYEQYF. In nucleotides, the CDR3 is TGCGCCAGCAGCCAAGGTAGCGGGGACGCCTACGAGCAGTACTTC.

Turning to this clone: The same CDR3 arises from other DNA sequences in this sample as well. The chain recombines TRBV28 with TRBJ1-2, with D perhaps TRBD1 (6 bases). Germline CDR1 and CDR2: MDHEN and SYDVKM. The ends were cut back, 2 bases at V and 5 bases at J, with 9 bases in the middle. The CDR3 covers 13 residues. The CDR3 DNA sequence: TGTGCCAGCAGTTTAGGGCAGGGGTATGGCTACACCTTC. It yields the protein CASSLGQGYGYTF.

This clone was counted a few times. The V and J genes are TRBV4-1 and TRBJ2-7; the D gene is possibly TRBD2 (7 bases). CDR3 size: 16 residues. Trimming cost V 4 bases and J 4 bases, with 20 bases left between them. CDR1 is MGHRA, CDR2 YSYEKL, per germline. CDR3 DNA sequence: TGCGCCAGCAGCCCCTTCCCCCGCGGGGGCCGGTACGAGCAGTACTTC. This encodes CASSPFPRGGRYEQYF.

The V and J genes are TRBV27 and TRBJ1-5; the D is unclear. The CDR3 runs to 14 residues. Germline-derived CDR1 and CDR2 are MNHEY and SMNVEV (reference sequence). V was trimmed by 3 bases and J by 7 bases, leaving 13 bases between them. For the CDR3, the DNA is TGTGCCAGCAGTTTTGGGTCAGGTCGACAGCCCCAGCATTTT. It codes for CASSFGSGRQPQHF.

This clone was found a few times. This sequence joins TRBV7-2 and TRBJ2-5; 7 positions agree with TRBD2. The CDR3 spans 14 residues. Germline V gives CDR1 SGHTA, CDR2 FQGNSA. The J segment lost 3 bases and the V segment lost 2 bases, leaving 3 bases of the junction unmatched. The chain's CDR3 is CASSLPGLEETQYF. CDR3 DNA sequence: TGTGCCAGCAGCTTACCCGGACTAGAAGAGACCCAGTACTTC.